A single T cell receptor (beta chain) is shown here with its context. Here immunoSEQ multiplex PCR was the method, and the copy in TCRdb shows in-frame clones only, minus some. This sample yields under 150,000 clones, of which 93% are seen a single time; 0.9% to 1.2% belongs to the top ten. This sample is drawn from a study of OX40 agonist ivuxolimab in advanced cancers. This clonotype was obtained from an adult with an advanced solid tumor such as melanoma, head and neck, liver or kidney cancer. The sample here was CD4+ or CD8+ T cells sorted from blood, taken in a trial of the OX40 agonist ivuxolimab.

The DNA for the CDR3 is TGTGCCAGCAGCGGGAAGGGGGCGGGATACAATGAGCAGTTCTTC. Translation: CASSGKGAGYNEQFF. The rearrangement links TRBV11-3 to TRBJ2-1, with D tentatively TRBD1 (7 bases). The V gene lost 5 bases and the J gene lost 4 bases, with 15 bases spanning the gap. The CDR3 is made up of 15 amino acids. Germline V gives CDR1 SGHNT, CDR2 YENEEA.